These 19 T cell receptor beta chains share one sample of origin, sequenced in a study of T cells in localized non-small cell lung cancer. The protocol was immunoSEQ multiplex PCR, while the TCRdb copy is restricted to in-frame clones and leaves out a portion. Found here are some 4,500 clones, 30% of them singletons; the top ten hold just over 8%. The source material was lung tumor tissue, sampled before any cancer treatment. The origin of the receptors is a male donor aged 60 or over with stage I lung adenocarcinoma.

This clone is classed as medium-sized. CDR3 sequence (DNA): TGTGCCAGCAGCTTAAGTCGGGTAGCGAACAAATACAATGAGCAGTTCTTC. Encoded protein: CASSLSRVANKYNEQFF. V is TRBV11-3 and J is TRBJ2-1; possibly TRBD2 for D (5 bases). Trimming removed 2 bases at V and 4 bases at J, with 18 bases between. The length of the CDR3 is 17 residues. The germline gives CDR1 SGHNT, CDR2 YENEEA.

This clone has more than one count but fewer than ten. The rearrangement uses TRBV6-8 and TRBJ1-6; no clear D gene. Germline loops: CDR1 MNHGY, CDR2 SAAAGT. V lost 5 bases, J lost 7 bases, and 12 bases lay in between. CDR3 size: 14 residues. CDR3 region: CASSEVTGNSPLHF. The CDR3 coding sequence is TGTGCCAGCAGTGAGGTGACGGGAAATTCACCCCTCCACTTT.

Judged by abundance, this clone is medium-sized. This rearrangement joins TRBV11-3 to TRBJ1-4, with TRBD1 as a possible D gene (5 bases). V gave up 1 base and J gave up 1 base, with 10 bases separating them. The CDR3 sequence is 16 residues long. Germline V gene data show CDR1 as SGHNT and CDR2 as YENEEA. Written as DNA, the CDR3 is TGTGCCAGCAGCTTAGTCAGGGCCGTAACTAATGAAAAACTGTTTTTT. It specifies CASSLVRAVTNEKLFF.

To note about this clone: A junction boundary mismatches the germline segment, possibly from a read error. The chain couples TRBV6-8 to TRBJ2-3; the match to TRBD2 covers 13 bases. The CDR3 sequence is 16 residues long. Germline V gene lookup returns CDR1 MNHGY and CDR2 SAAAGT. The CDR3 DNA reads as TGTGCCATCAGTACTGGACTAGCGGGGGACACAGATACGCAGTATTTT. Translating gives CAISTGLAGDTDTQYF.

By sample share, this clone is medium-sized (0.01 to 0.1%). The CDR3 loop is CASSRLPGATGANVLTF. The CDR3 coding sequence is TGTGCCAGCAGTCGACTGCCAGGGGCGACTGGGGCCAACGTCCTGACTTTC. The V gene is TRBV6-8, the J gene TRBJ2-6; perhaps TRBD1 as D (6 bases). Trimming removed 5 bases from V and 2 bases from J, with 16 bases in between. Germline V gene lookup returns CDR1 MNHGY and CDR2 SAAAGT. The CDR3 spans 17 residues.

This clone was seen more than once but under ten times. The genes are TRBV11-3 and TRBJ2-7, with D tentatively TRBD2 (6 bases). Trimming removed 0 bases from V and 2 bases from J, with 14 bases in between. CDR1 and CDR2 from the germline V gene are SGHNT and YENEEA. The CDR3 spans 16 residues. CDR3 residues: CASSLDSLGEAYEQYF. The CDR3 DNA follows: TGTGCCAGCAGCTTAGATTCGCTAGGGGAGGCCTACGAGCAGTACTTC.

This clone came up a few times. The rearrangement uses TRBV19 and TRBJ2-2; D is unclear. CDR1 is LNHDA and CDR2 is SQIVND in the germline V gene (reference sequence). The CDR3 extends over 14 amino acids. The germline V and J ends were trimmed by 3 bases and 0 bases, with 5 bases remaining between them. The CDR3 DNA is TGTGCCAGTAGTATGACCTCGAACACCGGGGAGCTGTTTTTT. This gives the protein CASSMTSNTGELFF.

There are a few counts of this clone. The chain links TRBV6-8 to TRBJ1-2; D possibly corresponds to TRBD1 (5 bases). Germline V CDR1 and CDR2: MNHGY, SAAAGT. V was shortened by 0 bases and J by 7 bases, with 9 bases between the two germline ends. This CDR3 comprises 13 residues. For the CDR3, the DNA is TGTGCCAGCAGTTACTCGGAGGGGCCTGGCTACACCTTC. It encodes CASSYSEGPGYTF.

The chain uses TRBV5-1 and TRBJ2-1, with D perhaps matching TRBD2 (6 bases). The CDR3 totals 14 residues. Germline CDR1 SGHRS, CDR2 YFSETQ. The V gene lost 4 bases and the J gene lost 4 bases, with 12 bases spanning the gap. Here the CDR3 DNA reads TGCGCCAGCAGCCCGGGACTCCTGTACAATGAGCAGTTCTTC. It codes for CASSPGLLYNEQFF.

The chain employs TRBV11-3 and TRBJ2-1; no clear D gene. CDR3 length equals 15 residues. The germline CDR1 and CDR2 sequences are SGHNT and YENEEA. Trimming removed 1 base at V and 2 bases at J, with 9 bases between. CDR3 in amino acids: CASSLGEGTYNEQFF. As DNA, the CDR3 is TGTGCCAGCAGCTTAGGGGAAGGAACCTACAATGAGCAGTTCTTC.

The chain has TRBV6-8 and TRBJ1-2, with 7 bases lining up with TRBD1. Germline values: CDR1 MNHGY, CDR2 SAAAGT. J was trimmed by 3 bases and V by 5 bases; bases with no gene match: 9. This CDR3 region has 15 residues. As DNA, the CDR3 is TGTGCCAGCAGTACATACCTCGGGACAGACTATGGCTACACCTTC. Encoded protein: CASSTYLGTDYGYTF.

The gene calls are TRBV30 and TRBJ1-3; D unresolved. This CDR3 has 16 residues. Trimming pared 2 bases from V and 0 bases from J, leaving 14 bases between. Germline loops: CDR1 GTSNPN, CDR2 SVGIG (reference sequence). The CDR3 loop reads CAWSLGGAFSGNTIYF. Here the CDR3 DNA reads TGTGCCTGGAGTCTGGGCGGCGCCTTCTCTGGAAACACCATATATTTT.

The chain joins TRBV19 to TRBJ1-1, with D possibly being TRBD1 (5 bases). The CDR3 runs to 17 residues. Germline values: CDR1 LNHDA, CDR2 SQIVND (reference sequence). The V gene lost 1 base and the J gene lost 2 bases, with 17 bases spanning the gap. The CDR3 region has the DNA TGTGCCAGTAGTATAGCCGTAGGAAGGGGCCTTAACACTGAAGCTTTCTTT. Its protein product is CASSIAVGRGLNTEAFF.

In its sample, this clone was seen a few times. Additional DNA sequences in this sample encode the identical CDR3. The chain links TRBV11-3 to TRBJ2-2, with 11 bases fitting TRBD1. CDR1 and CDR2 from the germline V gene are SGHNT and YENEEA. The CDR3 sequence is 15 residues long. V lost 5 bases, J lost 5 bases, and 4 bases stayed unmatched. The CDR3 DNA reads as TGTGCCAGCAGCCTCCGGGACAGGGGGACCGGGGAGCTGTTTTTT. Protein product: CASSLRDRGTGELFF.

V and J are TRBV6-8 and TRBJ1-5; D is uncertain. CDR3 length: 15 residues. Trimming cost V 5 bases and J 4 bases, with 15 bases left between them. The germline CDR1 and CDR2 sequences are MNHGY and SAAAGT. The CDR3 DNA reads as TGTGCCAGCAGTGTGGAGATTTCATTTAATCAGCCCCAGCATTTT. It is translated as CASSVEISFNQPQHF.

This clone was seen more than once but under ten times. The rearrangement uses TRBV15 and TRBJ2-7, with D possibly matching TRBD1 (5 bases). CDR1 is LNHNV and CDR2 is YYDKDF in the germline V gene (reference sequence). The CDR3 is 15 residues long. V shed 3 bases and J shed 6 bases, with 18 bases lying between them. CDR3 sequence (DNA): TGTGCCACCAGCAGGGAAGGGGCCCCCTACGGCGAGCAGTACTTC. This encodes CATSREGAPYGEQYF.

V gene TRBV18 combines with J gene TRBJ1-2; 9 nucleotides agree with TRBD1. Germline lookup yields CDR1 KGHSH and CDR2 LQKENI. After removal of 3 bases from V and 6 bases from J, the junction contained 5 bases not matched to a gene. This CDR3 region has 14 residues. The DNA of the CDR3 is TGTGCCAGCTCACCTACGACAGGGGGTAATGGCTACACCTTC. This encodes CASSPTTGGNGYTF.

The sample holds a few counts of this clone. The genes are TRBV6-8 and TRBJ2-2; the D is unclear. In germline, CDR1 is MNHGY, CDR2 SAAAGT. The CDR3 loop spans 12 amino acids. Trimming shortened V by 2 bases and J by 6 bases, and 4 bases separated the two germline ends. The CDR3 region has the DNA TGTGCCAGCAGTTACCTCCCCGGGGAGCTGTTTTTT. This translates into CASSYLPGELFF.

V usage is TRBV19 and J usage is TRBJ1-6; D is undetermined. Trimming stripped 3 bases from V and 8 bases from J, with 20 bases between. Germline values: CDR1 LNHDA, CDR2 SQIVND (reference sequence). The CDR3 runs 17 residues. The CDR3 nucleotides are TGTGCCAGTAGTATTGGTCGGGGTGCAGGTGCCGATTCACCCCTCCACTTT. Translation: CASSIGRGAGADSPLHF.